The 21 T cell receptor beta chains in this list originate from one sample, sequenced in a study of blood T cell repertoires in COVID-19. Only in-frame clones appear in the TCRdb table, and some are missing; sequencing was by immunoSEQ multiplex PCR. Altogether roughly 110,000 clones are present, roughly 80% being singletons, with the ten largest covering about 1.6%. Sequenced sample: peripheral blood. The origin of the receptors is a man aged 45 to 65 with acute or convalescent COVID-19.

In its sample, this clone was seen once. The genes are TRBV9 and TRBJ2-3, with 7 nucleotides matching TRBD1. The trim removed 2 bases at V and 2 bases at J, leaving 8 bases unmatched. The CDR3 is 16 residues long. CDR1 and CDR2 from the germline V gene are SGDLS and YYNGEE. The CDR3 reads CASSVGPGTVTDTQYF. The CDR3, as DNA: TGTGCCAGCAGCGTGGGACCCGGGACAGTCACAGATACGCAGTATTTT. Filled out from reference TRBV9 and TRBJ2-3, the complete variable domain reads DSGVTQTPKHLITATGQRVTLRCSPRSGDLSVYWYQQSLDQGLQFLIQYYNGEERAKGNILERFSAQQFPDLHSELNLSSLELGDSALYFCASSVGPGTVTDTQYFGPGTRLTVL.

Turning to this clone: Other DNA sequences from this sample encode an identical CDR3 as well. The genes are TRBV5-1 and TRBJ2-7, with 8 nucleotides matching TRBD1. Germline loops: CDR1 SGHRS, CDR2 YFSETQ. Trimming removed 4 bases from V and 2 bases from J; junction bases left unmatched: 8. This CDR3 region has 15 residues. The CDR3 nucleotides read TGCGCCAGCAGCCCTGGACAGGGTTCCACCTACGAGCAGTACGTC. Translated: CASSPGQGSTYEQYV.

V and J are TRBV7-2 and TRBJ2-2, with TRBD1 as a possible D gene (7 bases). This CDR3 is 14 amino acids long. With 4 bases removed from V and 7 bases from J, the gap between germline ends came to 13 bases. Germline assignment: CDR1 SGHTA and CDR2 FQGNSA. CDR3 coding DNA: TGTGCCAGCAGCTCTTCAGGGGGGTTCGGGGAGCTGTTTTTT. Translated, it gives CASSSSGGFGELFF.

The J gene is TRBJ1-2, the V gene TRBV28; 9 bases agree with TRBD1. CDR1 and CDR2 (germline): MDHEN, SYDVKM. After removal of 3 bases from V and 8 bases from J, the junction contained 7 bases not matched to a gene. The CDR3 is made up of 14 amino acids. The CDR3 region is CASSLPGTGRGYTF. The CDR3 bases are TGTGCCAGCAGTTTGCCTGGGACAGGGCGCGGCTACACCTTC.

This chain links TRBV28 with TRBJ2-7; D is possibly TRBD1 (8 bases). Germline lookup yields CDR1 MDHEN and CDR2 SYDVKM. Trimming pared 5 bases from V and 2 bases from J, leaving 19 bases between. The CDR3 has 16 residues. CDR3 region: CASSTINRGGPYEQYF. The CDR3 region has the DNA TGTGCCAGCAGTACAATAAACAGGGGGGGACCCTACGAGCAGTACTTC.

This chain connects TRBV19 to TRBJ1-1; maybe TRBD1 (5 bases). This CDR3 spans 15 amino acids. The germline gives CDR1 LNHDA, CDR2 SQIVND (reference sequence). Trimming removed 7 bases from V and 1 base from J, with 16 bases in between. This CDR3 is CASTKTVTGNTEAFF. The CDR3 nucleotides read TGTGCCAGTACCAAAACGGTCACAGGGAACACTGAAGCTTTCTTT.

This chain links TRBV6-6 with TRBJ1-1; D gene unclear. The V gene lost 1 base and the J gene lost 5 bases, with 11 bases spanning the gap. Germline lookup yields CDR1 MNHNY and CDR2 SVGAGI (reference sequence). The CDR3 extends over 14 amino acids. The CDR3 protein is CASSYLAVGTEAFF. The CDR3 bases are TGTGCCAGCAGTTACTTAGCGGTGGGGACTGAAGCTTTCTTT.

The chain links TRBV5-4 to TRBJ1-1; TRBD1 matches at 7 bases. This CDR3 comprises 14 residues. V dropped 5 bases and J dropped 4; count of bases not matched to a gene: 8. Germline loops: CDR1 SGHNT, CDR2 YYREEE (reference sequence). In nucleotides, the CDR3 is TGTGCCAGCAGGGGGAACAGGGGAGCCACTGAAGCTTTCTTT. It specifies CASRGNRGATEAFF.

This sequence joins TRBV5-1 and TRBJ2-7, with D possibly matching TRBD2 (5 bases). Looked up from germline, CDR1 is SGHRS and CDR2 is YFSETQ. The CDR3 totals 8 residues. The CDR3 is CATLAQGV. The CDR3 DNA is TGCGCCACCCTAGCTCAAGGGGTC.

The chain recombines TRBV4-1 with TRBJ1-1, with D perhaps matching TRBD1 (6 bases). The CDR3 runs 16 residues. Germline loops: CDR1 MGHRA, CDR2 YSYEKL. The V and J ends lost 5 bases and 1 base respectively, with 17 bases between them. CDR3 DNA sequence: TGCGCCAGCAGCACCCGGGACACAAGTAGGAACACTGAAGCTTTCTTT. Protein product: CASSTRDTSRNTEAFF.

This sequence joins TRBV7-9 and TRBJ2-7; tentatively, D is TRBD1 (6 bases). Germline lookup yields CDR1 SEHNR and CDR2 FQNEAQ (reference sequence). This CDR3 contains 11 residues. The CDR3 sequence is CASSPGQWTAV. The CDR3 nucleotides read TGTGCCAGCAGCCCCGGACAGTGGACCGCAGTC.

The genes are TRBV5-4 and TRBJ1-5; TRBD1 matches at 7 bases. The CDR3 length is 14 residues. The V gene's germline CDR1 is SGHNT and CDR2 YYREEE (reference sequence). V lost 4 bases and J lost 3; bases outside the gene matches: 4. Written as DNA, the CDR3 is TGTGCCAGCAGCCAGGACAGGAACAATCAGCCCCAGCATTTT. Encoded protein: CASSQDRNNQPQHF.

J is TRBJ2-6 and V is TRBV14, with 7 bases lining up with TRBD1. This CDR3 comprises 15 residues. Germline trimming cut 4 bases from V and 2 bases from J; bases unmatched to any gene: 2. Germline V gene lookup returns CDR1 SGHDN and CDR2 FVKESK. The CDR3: CASSPTGTGANVLTF. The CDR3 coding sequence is TGTGCCAGCAGCCCGACAGGGACTGGGGCCAACGTCCTGACTTTC.

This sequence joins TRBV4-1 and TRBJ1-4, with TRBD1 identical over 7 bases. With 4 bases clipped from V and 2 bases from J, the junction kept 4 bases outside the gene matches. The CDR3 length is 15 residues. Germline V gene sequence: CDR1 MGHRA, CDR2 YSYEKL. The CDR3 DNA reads TGCGCCAGCAGCCTTGGGACAGCTACTAATGAAAAACTGTTTTTT. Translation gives CASSLGTATNEKLFF.

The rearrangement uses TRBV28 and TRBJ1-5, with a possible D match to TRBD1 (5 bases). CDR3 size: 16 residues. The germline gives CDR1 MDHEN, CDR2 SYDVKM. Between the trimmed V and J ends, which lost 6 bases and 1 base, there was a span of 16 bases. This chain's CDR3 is CASRTTLGGSNQPQHF. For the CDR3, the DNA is TGTGCCAGCAGAACCACCCTCGGGGGGAGCAATCAGCCCCAGCATTTT.

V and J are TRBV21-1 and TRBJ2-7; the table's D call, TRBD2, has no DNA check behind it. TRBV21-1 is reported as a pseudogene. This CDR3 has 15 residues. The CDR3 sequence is CAIMGTSGGPYEQYF. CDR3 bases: TGTGCCATCATGGGGACTAGCGGGGGGCCCTACGAGCAGTACTTC.

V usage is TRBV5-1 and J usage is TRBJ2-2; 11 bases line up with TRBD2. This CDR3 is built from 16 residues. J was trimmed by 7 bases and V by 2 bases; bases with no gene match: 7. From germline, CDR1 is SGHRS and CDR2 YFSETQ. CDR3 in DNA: TGCGCCAGCAGCTTTACTAGCGGGGGATTCAGCGGGGAGCTGTTTTTT. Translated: CASSFTSGGFSGELFF.

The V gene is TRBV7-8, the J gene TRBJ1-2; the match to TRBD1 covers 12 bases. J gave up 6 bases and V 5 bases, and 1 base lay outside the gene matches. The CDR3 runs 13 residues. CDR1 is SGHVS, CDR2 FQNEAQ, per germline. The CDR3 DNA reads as TGTGCCAGCAGCCGGGACAGGGGGCATGGCTACACCTTC. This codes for CASSRDRGHGYTF.

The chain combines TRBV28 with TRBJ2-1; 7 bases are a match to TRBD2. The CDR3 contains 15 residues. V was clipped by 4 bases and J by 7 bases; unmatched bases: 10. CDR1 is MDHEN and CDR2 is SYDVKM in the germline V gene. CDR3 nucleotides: TGTGCCAGCAGTTACCCAGCGGGGCGGGGGAATGAGCAGTTCTTC. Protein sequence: CASSYPAGRGNEQFF.

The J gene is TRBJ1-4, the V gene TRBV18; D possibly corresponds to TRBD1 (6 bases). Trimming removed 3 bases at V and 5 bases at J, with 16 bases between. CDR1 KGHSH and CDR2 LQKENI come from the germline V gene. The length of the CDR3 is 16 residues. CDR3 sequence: CASSPLHTGRNEKLFF. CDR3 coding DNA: TGTGCCAGCTCACCCCTTCACACAGGGCGCAATGAAAAACTGTTTTTT.

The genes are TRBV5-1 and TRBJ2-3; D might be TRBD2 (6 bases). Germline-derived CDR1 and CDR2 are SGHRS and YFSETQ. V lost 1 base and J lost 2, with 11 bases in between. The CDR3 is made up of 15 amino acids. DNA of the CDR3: TGCGCCAGCAGCTTGAACGCGGGGTACACAGATACGCAGTATTTT. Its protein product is CASSLNAGYTDTQYF.